The clone carrying this T cell receptor (beta chain) has a single count. The length of the CDR3 is 13 residues. From germline, CDR1 is SGHRS and CDR2 YFSETQ. V lost 0 bases and J lost 3, with 7 bases in between. Sequencing was performed with immunoSEQ multiplex PCR; in TCRdb, only in-frame clones are kept and a portion is missing. The table records more than 90,000 clones, more than 80% of them present only once. The data were taken from a study of blood T cell repertoires in COVID-19. Study overall: Acute and convalescent COVID-19 specimens originated in the United States, Italy and Spain.

The sequencing input was peripheral blood. This chain joins TRBV5-1 and TRBJ2-7; D ambiguous. The source is a human donor in a cohort sampled during active COVID-19. For the CDR3, the DNA is TGCGCCAGCAGCTTGGAACAGATCTACGAGCAGTACTTC. Its translation is CASSLEQIYEQYF.